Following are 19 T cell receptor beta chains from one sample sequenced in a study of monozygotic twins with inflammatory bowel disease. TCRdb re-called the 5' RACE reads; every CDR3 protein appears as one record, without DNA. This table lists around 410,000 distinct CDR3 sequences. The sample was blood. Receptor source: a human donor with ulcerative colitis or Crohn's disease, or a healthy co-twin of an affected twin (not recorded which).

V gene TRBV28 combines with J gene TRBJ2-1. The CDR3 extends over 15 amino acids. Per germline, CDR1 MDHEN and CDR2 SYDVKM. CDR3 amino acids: CASSTPGGSYNEQFF.

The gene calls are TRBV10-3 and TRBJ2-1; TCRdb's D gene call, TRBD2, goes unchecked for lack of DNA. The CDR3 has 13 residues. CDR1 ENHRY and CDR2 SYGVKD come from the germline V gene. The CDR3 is CAIRAADYNEQFF.

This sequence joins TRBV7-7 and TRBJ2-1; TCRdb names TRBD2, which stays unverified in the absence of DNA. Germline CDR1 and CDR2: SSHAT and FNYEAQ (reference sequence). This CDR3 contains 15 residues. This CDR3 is CASSFGSGAYNEQFF.

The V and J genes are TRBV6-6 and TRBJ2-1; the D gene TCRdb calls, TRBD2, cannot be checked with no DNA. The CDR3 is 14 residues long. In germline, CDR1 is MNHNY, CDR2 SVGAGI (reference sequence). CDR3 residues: CASTIAGGYNEQFF.

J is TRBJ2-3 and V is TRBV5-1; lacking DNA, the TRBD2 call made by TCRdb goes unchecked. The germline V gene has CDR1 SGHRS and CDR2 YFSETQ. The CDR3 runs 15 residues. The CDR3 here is CASSRLAGVVDTQYF.

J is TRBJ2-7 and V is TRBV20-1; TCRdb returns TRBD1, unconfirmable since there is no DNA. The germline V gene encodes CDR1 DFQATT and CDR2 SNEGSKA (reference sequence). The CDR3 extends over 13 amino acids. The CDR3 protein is CSAKDGQYYEQYF.

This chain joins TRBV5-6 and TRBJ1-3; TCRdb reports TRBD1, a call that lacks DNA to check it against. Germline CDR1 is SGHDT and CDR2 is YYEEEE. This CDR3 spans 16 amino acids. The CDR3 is CASSLRGRGIGNTIYF.

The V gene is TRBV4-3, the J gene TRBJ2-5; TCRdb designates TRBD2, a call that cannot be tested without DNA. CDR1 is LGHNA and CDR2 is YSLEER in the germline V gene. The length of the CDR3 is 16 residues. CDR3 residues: CASSQTSGGPGETQYF.

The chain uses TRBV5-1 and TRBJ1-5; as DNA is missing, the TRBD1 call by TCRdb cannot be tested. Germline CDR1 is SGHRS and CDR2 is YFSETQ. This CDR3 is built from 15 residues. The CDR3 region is CASSLMGQGNQPQHF.

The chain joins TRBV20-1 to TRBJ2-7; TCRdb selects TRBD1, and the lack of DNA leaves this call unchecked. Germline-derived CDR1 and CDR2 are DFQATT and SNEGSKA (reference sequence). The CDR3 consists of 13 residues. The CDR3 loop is CSASQGGTYEQYF.

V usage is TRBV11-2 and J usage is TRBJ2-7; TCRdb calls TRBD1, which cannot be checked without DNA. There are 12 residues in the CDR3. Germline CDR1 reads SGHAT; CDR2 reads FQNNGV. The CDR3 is CASSVREIEQYF.

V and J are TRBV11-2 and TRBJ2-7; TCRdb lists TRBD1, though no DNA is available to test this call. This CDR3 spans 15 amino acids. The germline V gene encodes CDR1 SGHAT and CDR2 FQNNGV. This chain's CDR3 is CASSAYRSSSYEQYF.

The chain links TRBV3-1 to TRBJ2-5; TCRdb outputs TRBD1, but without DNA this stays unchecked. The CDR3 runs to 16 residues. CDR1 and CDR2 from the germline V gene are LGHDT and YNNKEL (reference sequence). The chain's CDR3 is CASSQGSRVMGETQYF.

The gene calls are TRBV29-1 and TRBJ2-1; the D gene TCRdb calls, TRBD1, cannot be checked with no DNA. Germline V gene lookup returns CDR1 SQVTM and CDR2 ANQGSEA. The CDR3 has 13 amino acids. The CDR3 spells CSVIRDTYNEQFF.

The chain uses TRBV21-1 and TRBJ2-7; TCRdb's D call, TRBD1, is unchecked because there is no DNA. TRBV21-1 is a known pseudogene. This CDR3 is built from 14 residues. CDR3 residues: CASSNRTGSYEQYF.

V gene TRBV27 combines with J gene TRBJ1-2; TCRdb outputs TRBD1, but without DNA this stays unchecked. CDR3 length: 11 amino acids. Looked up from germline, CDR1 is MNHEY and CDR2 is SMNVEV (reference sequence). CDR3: CASGQHYGYTF.

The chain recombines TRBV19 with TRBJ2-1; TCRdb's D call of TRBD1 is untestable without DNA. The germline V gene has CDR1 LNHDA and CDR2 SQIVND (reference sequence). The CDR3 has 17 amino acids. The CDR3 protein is CASSPPILEASYNEQFF.

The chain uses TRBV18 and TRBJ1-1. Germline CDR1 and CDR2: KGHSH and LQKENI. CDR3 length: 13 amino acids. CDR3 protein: CASSQGTLGEAFF.

The CDR3 loop is CASSVGTGFDEQFF. The chain employs TRBV9 and TRBJ2-1; with no DNA, the TCRdb D assignment of TRBD1 cannot be verified. Germline V gene lookup returns CDR1 SGDLS and CDR2 YYNGEE. CDR3 length: 14 amino acids.